The present entry profiles one T cell receptor beta chain with its context. Measured with immunoSEQ multiplex PCR; TCRdb has only the in-frame clones, and not every one. The sample yields 300,000 to 400,000 clones, roughly 92% seen once. Time point reported: blood from clinic visit 5 months post-surgery; TSC patient then seizure free. The sample comes from a study of brain T cells in children with intractable seizures. The CDR3 is 16 amino acids. After removal of 6 bases from V and 4 bases from J, the junction contained 13 bases not matched to a gene. The sample here was peripheral blood, taken roughly 5 months after surgery. This clonotype originated in a boy under two years old with tuberous sclerosis and intractable seizures. The V call is TRBV6-7, the J call TRBJ1-2, with 8 nucleotides matching TRBD1. Being an ORF, TRBV6-7 has a function that is uncertain. CDR3 sequence (DNA): TGTGCCAGCAGAACCCAGACAGGGGAGAGCAGCTATGGCTACACCTTC. Amino acid sequence: CASRTQTGESSYGYTF.